Described below is a single T cell receptor (beta chain) sequence and its context. This sample is drawn from a study of T cell changes during pregnancy in multiple sclerosis. Per germline, CDR1 LNHDA and CDR2 SQIVND (reference sequence). This CDR3 has 18 amino acids. Trimming at V came to 1 base and at J to 0 bases, leaving 8 bases not matched to a gene. Only in-frame clones appear in the TCRdb table, and some are missing; sequencing was by immunoSEQ multiplex PCR. The table includes some 68,000 clones, roughly 90% detected once. This sequence was found in a female donor with multiple sclerosis, enrolled in a pregnancy study. The chain combines TRBV19 with TRBJ2-1, with TRBD2 matching 8 bases. Sequencing used peripheral blood, obtained in the second trimester of pregnancy. The CDR3: CASSIGGLGPSSYNEQFF. The CDR3 nucleotides read TGTGCCAGTAGTATAGGGGGACTAGGCCCCAGCTCCTACAATGAGCAGTTCTTC.